This T cell receptor beta chain came from a study of T cells in Graves' hyperthyroidism and ophthalmopathy. For the diagnoses, clinical symptoms, serum thyroxine and TRAb, thyroid ultrasound and orbital computed tomography were used. Template material for amplifying TCR beta CDR3 regions consisted of RNA transcripts. An initial round of RT-PCR targeting the TCR CDR3 relied on the HTBI primer set. One entry per CDR3 protein results from TCRdb running MiXCR on the multiplex PCR reads. This sample has hundreds of thousands of distinct CDR3 sequences, with roughly 14% found just once. Sequencing was carried out using blood. The TCR was taken from a young man with Graves' ophthalmopathy.

The CDR3 loop is CASSFLLTPDGTNEKLFF. The CDR3 bases are TGTGCCAGCAGCTTCTTACTGACGCCCGATGGAACTAATGAAAAACTGTTTTTT. V gene TRBV7-6 combines with J gene TRBJ1-4, with D unclear. The CDR3 runs to 18 residues. CDR1 and CDR2 from the germline V gene are SGHVS and FNYEAQ. Trimming left V 3 bases short and J 1 base short, with 18 bases between.